The rows below give T cell receptor beta chains drawn from one sample of a study of beta chain features in type 1 diabetes. The data were produced by immunoSEQ multiplex PCR, yet TCRdb's version contains in-frame clones alone and is incomplete. The sample records 130,000 to 150,000 clones, about 13% being singletons. Sequenced: central memory CD4+ T cells from blood. The source is a man between 18 and 29 years old with type 1 diabetes. The CDR3 runs from the conserved cysteine through the conserved F or W. The D gene is left open where the match is weak. A clone size is listed for some rows: how often the clone was seen (once, few, many), or a class if it is expanded.

J gene: TRBJ1-1
V gene: TRBV7-9
clone size: many
D gene: TRBD1
CDR3 DNA: TGTGCCAGCAGCTACGACAGGGAGGGTGAAGCTTTCTTT
CDR3 protein: CASSYDREGEAFF

J gene: TRBJ2-3
V gene: TRBV2
clone size: -
D gene: -
CDR3 DNA: TGTGCCAGCAGTGTGGAGGGGGCGAACACAGATACGCAGTATTTT
CDR3 protein: CASSVEGANTDTQYF

J gene: TRBJ1-1
V gene: TRBV27
clone size: -
D gene: -
CDR3 DNA: TGTGCCAGCAGGGACGGTATGAACACTGAAGCTTTCTTT
CDR3 protein: CASRDGMNTEAFF

J gene: TRBJ2-1
V gene: TRBV11-3
clone size: -
D gene: -
CDR3 DNA: TGTGCCAGCAAAGAACTAGAAAGCAATGAGCAGTTCTTC
CDR3 protein: CASKELESNEQFF

J gene: TRBJ1-4
V gene: TRBV9
clone size: -
D gene: TRBD1
CDR3 DNA: TGTGCCAGCAGCGTATGGGACAGTAATGAAAAACTGTTTTTT
CDR3 protein: CASSVWDSNEKLFF

J gene: TRBJ2-1
V gene: TRBV5-1
clone size: many
D gene: -
CDR3 DNA: TGCGCCAGCAGCGTTAGGGGTGTGGGTGAGCAGTTCTTC
CDR3 protein: CASSVRGVGEQFF

J gene: TRBJ2-7
V gene: TRBV18
clone size: few
D gene: TRBD2
CDR3 DNA: TGTGCCAGCTCTCAGATAGCGGGGACCGATTACGAGCAGTACTTC
CDR3 protein: CASSQIAGTDYEQYF

J gene: TRBJ2-5
V gene: TRBV14
clone size: many
D gene: -
CDR3 DNA: TGTGCCAGCAGCCAAGTTTCCAAATACGAGACCCAGTACTTC
CDR3 protein: CASSQVSKYETQYF

J gene: TRBJ2-3
V gene: TRBV30
clone size: -
D gene: -
CDR3 DNA: TGTGCCTGGAGTTCATGGCAGGGAGCCGGCACAGATACGCAGTATTTT
CDR3 protein: CAWSSWQGAGTDTQYF

J gene: TRBJ2-7
V gene: TRBV11-2
clone size: few
D gene: -
CDR3 DNA: TGTGCCAGCAGCTTACGTAGTTGGAGGGACAGCACCTACGAGCAGTACTTC
CDR3 protein: CASSLRSWRDSTYEQYF

J gene: TRBJ1-1
V gene: TRBV18
clone size: once
D gene: -
CDR3 DNA: TGTGCCAGCTCAACCTTAACAGGGTCGGCTGAAGCTTTCTTT
CDR3 protein: CASSTLTGSAEAFF

J gene: TRBJ2-5
V gene: TRBV7-6
clone size: few
D gene: TRBD2
CDR3 DNA: TGTGCCAGCAGCTATAGCGGGGGGGCCGGAGAGACCCAGTACTTC
CDR3 protein: CASSYSGGAGETQYF

J gene: TRBJ1-4
V gene: TRBV4-1
clone size: few
D gene: TRBD1
CDR3 DNA: TGCGCCAGCAGCAGGGACAGGGATGGCGGAAAACTGTTTTTT
CDR3 protein: CASSRDRDGGKLFF

J gene: TRBJ1-2
V gene: TRBV5-8
clone size: -
D gene: TRBD1
CDR3 DNA: TGTGCCAGCAGCCAGACAGGGATCAACTATGGCTACACCTTC
CDR3 protein: CASSQTGINYGYTF

J gene: TRBJ2-3
V gene: TRBV7-9
clone size: few
D gene: TRBD2
CDR3 DNA: TGTGCCAGCAGCCTCCCTAGCGGGGGGATCACAGATACGCAGTATTTT
CDR3 protein: CASSLPSGGITDTQYF

J gene: TRBJ2-5
V gene: TRBV10-3
clone size: few
D gene: TRBD1
CDR3 DNA: TGTGCCATCAGTGAGGTGACAGGGAGCTTGGAGACCCAGTACTTC
CDR3 protein: CAISEVTGSLETQYF

J gene: TRBJ2-2
V gene: TRBV5-1
clone size: -
D gene: -
CDR3 DNA: TGCGCCAGCAGCCCAACAAGGGCGAACACCGGGGAGCTGTTTTTT
CDR3 protein: CASSPTRANTGELFF

J gene: TRBJ1-6
V gene: TRBV23-1
clone size: many
D gene: -
CDR3 DNA: TGCGCCAGCAGTCAAGGGATCCTCAGGAGGAATTCACCCCTCCACTTT
CDR3 protein: CASSQGILRRNSPLHF

J gene: TRBJ2-5
V gene: TRBV29-1
clone size: -
D gene: -
CDR3 DNA: TGCAGCAGTGGGCCCCCGACAGAGACCCAGTACTTC
CDR3 protein: CSSGPPTETQYF

J gene: TRBJ2-5
V gene: TRBV7-9
clone size: -
D gene: -
CDR3 DNA: TGTGCCAGCAGCCAAGACGGACGAGAAGAGACCCAGTACTTC
CDR3 protein: CASSQDGREETQYF

J gene: TRBJ1-5
V gene: TRBV6-6
clone size: -
D gene: -
CDR3 DNA: TGTGCCAGCACCCAGCCTTCCAATCAGCCCCAGCATTTT
CDR3 protein: CASTQPSNQPQHF

J gene: TRBJ1-2
V gene: TRBV6-1
clone size: -
D gene: -
CDR3 DNA: TGTGCCAGCAGTGAGGCAGCGCTGTATGGCTACACCTTC
CDR3 protein: CASSEAALYGYTF

J gene: TRBJ2-5
V gene: TRBV7-6
clone size: -
D gene: -
CDR3 DNA: TGTGCCAGCAGCTTAGCGGATCTTGGAGAGCAGTACTTC
CDR3 protein: CASSLADLGEQYF

J gene: TRBJ1-5
V gene: TRBV30
clone size: few
D gene: -
CDR3 DNA: TGTGCCTGGAGTGGCGGGGGGGGCGGACAGCCCCAGCATTTT
CDR3 protein: CAWSGGGGGQPQHF

J gene: TRBJ1-1
V gene: TRBV7-9
clone size: -
D gene: -
CDR3 DNA: TGTGCCAGCAGCTTATCGGCTAATGAAGCTTTCTTT
CDR3 protein: CASSLSANEAFF

J gene: TRBJ2-1
V gene: TRBV18
clone size: few
D gene: -
CDR3 DNA: TGTGCCAGCTCACTGGCAACAGGCGACTCCTACAATGAGCAGTTCTTC
CDR3 protein: CASSLATGDSYNEQFF

J gene: TRBJ1-2
V gene: TRBV6-5
clone size: -
D gene: -
CDR3 DNA: TGTGCCAGCAGTTTAGAAGGGGTCTATGGCTACACCTTC
CDR3 protein: CASSLEGVYGYTF

J gene: TRBJ1-4
V gene: TRBV15
clone size: -
D gene: -
CDR3 DNA: TGTGCCACCAGCAGCCAGGGTGGGATTGAAAAACTGTTTTTT
CDR3 protein: CATSSQGGIEKLFF

J gene: TRBJ1-5
V gene: TRBV5-1
clone size: -
D gene: -
CDR3 DNA: TGCGCCAGCAGCTTGGCCGGGCAGTTTAATCAGCCCCAGCATTTT
CDR3 protein: CASSLAGQFNQPQHF

J gene: TRBJ2-3
V gene: TRBV5-4
clone size: few
D gene: TRBD2
CDR3 DNA: TGTGCCAGCAGCCTAGCGGGGGGGCCCCGCACAGATACGCAGTATTTT
CDR3 protein: CASSLAGGPRTDTQYF

J gene: TRBJ1-2
V gene: TRBV28
clone size: -
D gene: -
CDR3 DNA: TGTGCCAGCTATAAGTTTCGTAACTATGGCTACACCTTC
CDR3 protein: CASYKFRNYGYTF

J gene: TRBJ1-1
V gene: TRBV29-1
clone size: few
D gene: -
CDR3 DNA: TGCAGCGTTGAAGAGGACACAACCGGAGCTTTCTTT
CDR3 protein: CSVEEDTTGAFF

J gene: TRBJ2-3
V gene: TRBV7-9
clone size: -
D gene: TRBD1
CDR3 DNA: TGTGCCAGCAGCTCAAGACAGGGGAGCACAGATACGCAGTATTTT
CDR3 protein: CASSSRQGSTDTQYF

J gene: TRBJ2-7
V gene: TRBV2
clone size: -
D gene: -
CDR3 DNA: TGTGCCAGCAGCGACACACTAGTGGGACACAACCCAACAGGGCAGTACTTC
CDR3 protein: CASSDTLVGHNPTGQYF

J gene: TRBJ2-1
V gene: TRBV27
clone size: few
D gene: TRBD1
CDR3 DNA: TGTGCCAGCAGTTTACGGGGACAGGAGATGGATAATGAGCAGTTCTTC
CDR3 protein: CASSLRGQEMDNEQFF

J gene: TRBJ1-4
V gene: TRBV7-9
clone size: many
D gene: TRBD1
CDR3 DNA: TGTGCCAGCAGCTCCGGGACAGCTGAGAAAAAACTGTTTTTT
CDR3 protein: CASSSGTAEKKLFF

J gene: TRBJ2-1
V gene: TRBV18
clone size: -
D gene: TRBD2
CDR3 DNA: TGTGCCAGCTCACCCCGGGGACTAGCGGGGGGAACGAGCTCCTACAATGAGCAGTTCTTC
CDR3 protein: CASSPRGLAGGTSSYNEQFF

J gene: TRBJ2-7
V gene: TRBV5-1
clone size: -
D gene: -
CDR3 DNA: TGCGCCAGCAGCCCCAGCTGGTTCGGGCAGGGGAAAAAGCAGTACTTC
CDR3 protein: CASSPSWFGQGKKQYF

J gene: TRBJ1-3
V gene: TRBV11-2
clone size: -
D gene: -
CDR3 DNA: TGTGCCAGCAGCCAGGGTGAAAACACCATATATTTT
CDR3 protein: CASSQGENTIYF

J gene: TRBJ2-1
V gene: TRBV6-5
clone size: few
D gene: -
CDR3 DNA: TGTGCCAGCGGGCACAATGAGCAGTTCTTC
CDR3 protein: CASGHNEQFF

J gene: TRBJ2-3
V gene: TRBV2
clone size: few
D gene: TRBD1
CDR3 DNA: TGTGCCAGCAACCGCGGACAGGGGACGCAGTATTTT
CDR3 protein: CASNRGQGTQYF

J gene: TRBJ2-5
V gene: TRBV5-1
clone size: few
D gene: TRBD2
CDR3 DNA: TGCGCCAGCAGCTTACGCGGGACTAGCGGGAAAGAGACCCAGTACTTC
CDR3 protein: CASSLRGTSGKETQYF

J gene: TRBJ1-1
V gene: TRBV19
clone size: -
D gene: -
CDR3 DNA: TGTGCCAGTAGTATAGCGGACAGATGGAACACTGAAGCTTTCTTT
CDR3 protein: CASSIADRWNTEAFF

J gene: TRBJ2-1
V gene: TRBV7-9
clone size: many
D gene: -
CDR3 DNA: TGTGCCAGCAGCCCCCCCCGTAGGTTTGGCAATGAGCAGTTCTTC
CDR3 protein: CASSPPRRFGNEQFF

J gene: TRBJ1-5
V gene: TRBV30
clone size: few
D gene: -
CDR3 DNA: TGTGCCGGGGCCCGGGATAGCAATCAGCCCCAGCATTTT
CDR3 protein: CAGARDSNQPQHF

J gene: TRBJ1-1
V gene: TRBV7-4
clone size: few
D gene: -
CDR3 DNA: TGTGCCAGCAGCCATAGACACGCTGAAGCTTTCTTT
CDR3 protein: CASSHRHAEAFF

J gene: TRBJ2-1
V gene: TRBV28
clone size: few
D gene: -
CDR3 DNA: TGTGCCAGCAGTCCCCTGGACCTGGGCCTTTTGGATGAGCAGTTCTTC
CDR3 protein: CASSPLDLGLLDEQFF

J gene: TRBJ2-1
V gene: TRBV30
clone size: -
D gene: -
CDR3 DNA: TGTGCCTGGAGTTTCATTGGCAATGAGCAGTTCTTC
CDR3 protein: CAWSFIGNEQFF

J gene: TRBJ1-5
V gene: TRBV9
clone size: -
D gene: -
CDR3 DNA: TGTGCCAGCAGCGTGTTCGCCCGGGGACATTGCAATCAGCCCCAGCATTTT
CDR3 protein: CASSVFARGHCNQPQHF

J gene: TRBJ2-1
V gene: TRBV9
clone size: few
D gene: TRBD1
CDR3 DNA: TGTGCCAGCAGCCCTGTTAATACTGGCACAGGGGTTAAGGATGAGCAGTTCTTC
CDR3 protein: CASSPVNTGTGVKDEQFF